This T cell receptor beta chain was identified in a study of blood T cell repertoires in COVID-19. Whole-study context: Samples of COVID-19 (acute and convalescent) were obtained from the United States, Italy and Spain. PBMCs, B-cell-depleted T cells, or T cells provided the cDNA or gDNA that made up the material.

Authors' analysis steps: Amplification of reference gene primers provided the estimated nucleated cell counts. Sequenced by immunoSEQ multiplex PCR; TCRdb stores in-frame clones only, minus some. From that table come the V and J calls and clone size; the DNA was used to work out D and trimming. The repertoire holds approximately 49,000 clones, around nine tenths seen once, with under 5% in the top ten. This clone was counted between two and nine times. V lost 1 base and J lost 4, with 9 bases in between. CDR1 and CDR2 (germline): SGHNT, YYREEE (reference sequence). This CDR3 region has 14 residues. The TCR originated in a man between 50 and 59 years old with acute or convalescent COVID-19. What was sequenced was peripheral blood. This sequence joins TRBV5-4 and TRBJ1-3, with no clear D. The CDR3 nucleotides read TGTGCCAGCAGCTTGAACCGGGGAGGAAACACCATATATTTT. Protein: CASSLNRGGNTIYF.